This entry describes one T cell receptor beta chain. Its antigen remains unidentified. This record comes from a study of T cell responses to AZD1222 COVID-19 vaccine. Sequenced by immunoSEQ multiplex PCR; TCRdb stores in-frame clones only, minus some. The sample carries approximately 90,000 clones, 88% recorded once. CDR1 and CDR2 from the germline V gene are SGHDN and FVKESK. The V and J ends lost 4 bases and 1 base, in that order; junction bases with no gene match: 23. This CDR3 region has 21 residues. Study-level points and caveats: AZD1222 recipients seropositive at baseline numbered only six. After the peak T cell response, and only then, were repertoires sampled.

The sequencing here drew on peripheral blood, taken on day 0 of AZD1222 vaccination. This clonotype was obtained from an adult in good health. The rearrangement links TRBV14 to TRBJ1-1; TRBD1 matches 8 bases. The DNA for the CDR3 is TGTGCCAGCAGCCTCAGGCCATACTCATTTGGGAATCAGGGGGCGAACACTGAAGCTTTCTTT. Translated: CASSLRPYSFGNQGANTEAFF.